This T cell receptor (beta chain) was captured in a study of cytomegalovirus exposure and HLA in healthy donors. The wider study: An analysis done earlier identified more than 90 million unique TCR beta sequences from around 180 million T cells. Whole-study results and caveats: A later analysis linked a missense variant in DCLRE1C to the trimming of TCR beta V and J genes. TCR beta V segments were, for the most part, productive about 87% or about 30% of the time in an earlier analysis.

Trimming stripped 6 bases from V and 0 bases from J, with 12 bases between. The germline V gene has CDR1 SNHLY and CDR2 FYNNEI. This CDR3 spans 15 amino acids. Both 60 Vbeta primers and 13 Jbeta primers went into the PCR. Produced via immunoSEQ multiplex PCR; TCRdb's table is partial and in-frame only. In the table there are under 250,000 clones, roughly 80% of which are singletons. In the case of this clone: Antigen specificity is unknown.

The chain is built from TRBV2 and TRBJ1-5; unclear D gene. This sequence was found in a man aged 35 to 55 in good health and CMV-seropositive. The sequenced material came from PBMCs. The CDR3 region has the DNA TGTGCCAGCAGGCCAGCGGAGCTTAGCAATCAGCCCCAGCATTTT. Translating it yields CASRPAELSNQPQHF.